In this sample, the clone carrying this T cell receptor (beta chain) turned up many times. These data belong to a study of T-cell memory formation after mild COVID-19. J gave up 3 bases and V 4 bases, and 8 bases lay outside the gene matches. This CDR3 has 15 residues. Per germline, CDR1 SGHTA and CDR2 FQGNSA. TCRdb used MiXCR to reprocess the 5' RACE reads, holding one entry per CDR3 protein. The sample holds 100,000 to 150,000 distinct CDR3 sequences, about 6% seen once. The TCR was taken from an adult woman who had mild COVID-19 (a few samples of this study predate the infection). Cell type and time point are not known. Sequenced material: PBMCs or a T cell subset sorted from them (not recorded which). This chain connects TRBV7-2 to TRBJ1-1, with 7 positions matching TRBD1. In nucleotides, the CDR3 is TGTGCCAGCAGCTCGGGACAGCCAGGGTACACTGAAGCTTTCTTT. Its translation is CASSSGQPGYTEAFF.